One sample yielded the 30 T cell receptor beta chains listed below, sequenced in a study of CD8+ T cells in alopecia areata. Extraction of RNA preceded its reverse transcription into cDNA, which served as the sequencing template. Some clones are missing from TCRdb's copy, which holds only in-frame ones; the method was immunoSEQ multiplex PCR. Of about 200,000 clones in the sample, about 64% were seen once. Specified treatment: oral pan-JAK inhibitor, 5-10 mg twice daily. Here the sequenced sample was CD4+ T cells sorted from blood, taken at week 4, from a patient treated with tofacitinib. The receptors derive from a human donor with alopecia areata.

The rearrangement joins TRBV5-1 to TRBJ1-2; D uncertain. The germline gives CDR1 SGHRS, CDR2 YFSETQ. The CDR3 runs 13 residues. Trimming removed 0 bases from V and 7 bases from J, with 10 bases in between. In DNA, the CDR3 is TGCGCCAGCAGCTTGGACGTCGGGTCTGGCTACACCTTC. This codes for CASSLDVGSGYTF. The full variable domain, in which reference TRBV5-1 and TRBJ1-2 provide the parts outside the CDR3, is KAGVTQTPRYLIKTRGQQVTLSCSPISGHRSVSWYQQTPGQGLQFLFEYFSETQRNKGNFPGRFSGRQFSNSRSEMNVSTLELGDSALYLCASSLDVGSGYTFGSGTRLTVV.

This clone has only a few counts. The V and J genes are TRBV29-1 and TRBJ2-3, with D unresolved. CDR3 length: 13 amino acids. V lost 5 bases to trimming and J lost 2 bases, with 11 bases between them. CDR1 is SQVTM, CDR2 ANQGSEA, per germline. DNA for the CDR3: TGCAGCGTTCGCTACCTAGTCACAGATACGCAGTATTTT. This codes for CSVRYLVTDTQYF.

The rearrangement links TRBV7-2 to TRBJ2-5; D not certain. Per the germline V gene, CDR1 is SGHTA and CDR2 is FQGNSA. The CDR3 has 14 amino acids. The V and J ends lost 2 bases and 1 base respectively, with 8 bases between them. CDR3 sequence: CASSLYKPQETQYF. The CDR3 DNA is TGTGCCAGCAGCTTATACAAGCCCCAAGAGACCCAGTACTTC. Using reference TRBV7-2 and TRBJ2-5 for the parts outside the CDR3, the full variable domain is GAGVSQSPSNKVTEKGKDVELRCDPISGHTALYWYRQSLGQGLEFLIYFQGNSAPDKSGLPSDRFSAERTGGSVSTLTIQRTQQEDSAVYLCASSLYKPQETQYFGPGTRLLVL.

The CDR3 sequence is CASSLAIDQPQHF. In nucleotides, the CDR3 is TGCGCCAGCAGCTTGGCCATCGATCAGCCCCAGCATTTT. The V and J genes are TRBV5-1 and TRBJ1-5; D is unresolved. Trimming stripped 0 bases from V and 5 bases from J, with 6 bases between. Germline-derived CDR1 and CDR2 are SGHRS and YFSETQ. The CDR3 extends over 13 amino acids.

This chain uses TRBV30 with TRBJ1-5; possible D gene TRBD1, 5 bases. The CDR3 is 13 amino acids. V shed 2 bases and J shed 5 bases, with 10 bases lying between them. Germline lookup yields CDR1 GTSNPN and CDR2 SVGIG (reference sequence). The CDR3 is CAWSTVGDQPQHF. As DNA, the CDR3 is TGTGCCTGGAGTACTGTAGGGGATCAGCCCCAGCATTTT.

This clone was seen a few times. The rearrangement joins TRBV28 to TRBJ2-3; 8 bases map to TRBD2. Germline V gene data show CDR1 as MDHEN and CDR2 as SYDVKM. The junction had 7 bases not matched to a gene; V was cut back by 4 bases and J by 4 bases. CDR3 length: 15 amino acids. The CDR3 sequence is CASSYGGGRADTQYF. CDR3 DNA: TGTGCCAGCAGTTATGGCGGGGGGCGTGCAGATACGCAGTATTTT.

The V and J genes are TRBV27 and TRBJ2-2; D may match TRBD1 or TRBD2 (6 bases each). V was pared by 5 bases and J by 5 bases, with 15 bases between. The CDR3 contains 15 residues. Germline V gene sequence: CDR1 MNHEY, CDR2 SMNVEV (reference sequence). The CDR3 spells CASSPSGGRTGELFF. The DNA of the CDR3 is TGTGCCAGCAGTCCAAGTGGGGGGCGGACCGGGGAGCTGTTTTTT.

The chain uses TRBV6-6 and TRBJ1-5, with D possibly matching TRBD1 (5 bases). V gave up 6 bases and J gave up 6 bases, with 18 bases separating them. This CDR3 comprises 15 residues. Looked up from germline, CDR1 is MNHNY and CDR2 is SVGAGI (reference sequence). The CDR3, as DNA: TGTGCCAGCAGCGACGGGCGGGGGGGAGGTCAGCCCCAGCATTTT. It encodes CASSDGRGGGQPQHF.

This clone showed up just a few times. This chain links TRBV5-6 with TRBJ2-7, with D possibly being TRBD2 (6 bases). Germline V gene lookup returns CDR1 SGHDT and CDR2 YYEEEE. The CDR3 covers 14 residues. The V end was cut by 5 bases, the J end by 4 bases, with 16 bases between. CDR3 region: CASSRPGLIYEQYF. The CDR3 coding sequence is TGTGCCAGCAGTCGTCCGGGACTGATATACGAGCAGTACTTC.

The V gene is TRBV9, the J gene TRBJ2-7; D is possibly TRBD2 (5 bases). The germline V and J ends were trimmed by 0 bases and 2 bases, with 12 bases remaining between them. The V gene's germline CDR1 is SGDLS and CDR2 YYNGEE. The CDR3 runs to 15 residues. CDR3 loop: CASSVATGSAYEQYF. DNA of the CDR3: TGTGCCAGCAGCGTAGCTACGGGGAGTGCCTACGAGCAGTACTTC.

Concerning this clone: The same CDR3 can be traced to other DNA sequences in this sample. This chain connects TRBV7-2 to TRBJ2-3; no reliable D call. CDR1 and CDR2 (germline): SGHTA, FQGNSA. Trimming took 5 bases from V and 3 from J, leaving 6 bases between them. The CDR3 has 12 amino acids. The CDR3 reads CASSPRTDTQYF. The CDR3 DNA is TGTGCCAGCAGCCCACGAACAGATACGCAGTATTTT.

This chain uses TRBV23-1 with TRBJ1-2, with 7 positions matching TRBD1. TRBV23-1 is an open reading frame whose function is uncertain. The CDR3 has 15 amino acids. After removal of 2 bases from V and 4 bases from J, the junction contained 7 bases not matched to a gene. The CDR3 reads CASSQRDRGAYGYTF. The DNA for the CDR3 is TGCGCCAGCAGTCAAAGGGACAGAGGGGCCTATGGCTACACCTTC.

The chain joins TRBV28 to TRBJ1-6; 9 positions agree with TRBD1. Germline V gene data show CDR1 as MDHEN and CDR2 as SYDVKM. CDR3 length: 15 amino acids. The junction had 7 bases not matched to a gene; V was cut back by 6 bases and J by 7 bases. CDR3: CASSLGQGLNSPLHF. The CDR3 region has the DNA TGTGCCAGCAGCCTCGGACAGGGGTTAAATTCACCCCTCCACTTT.

V gene TRBV9 combines with J gene TRBJ2-5; a possible D gene is TRBD1 (5 bases). Trimming cost V 0 bases and J 13 bases, with 16 bases left between them. Looked up from germline, CDR1 is SGDLS and CDR2 is YYNGEE. The length of the CDR3 is 13 residues. Here the CDR3 DNA reads TGTGCCAGCAGCGTAGATCAGGGCAGGGCGAGGTACTTC. Its protein product is CASSVDQGRARYF. The variable domain in full, completed from reference TRBV9 and TRBJ2-5, reads DSGVTQTPKHLITATGQRVTLRCSPRSGDLSVYWYQQSLDQGLQFLIQYYNGEERAKGNILERFSAQQFPDLHSELNLSSLELGDSALYFCASSVDQGRARYFGPGTRLLVL.

CDR3 coding DNA: TGTGCCAGCGCTCTGACCCGGGGTTTGAGTGAGCAGTTCTTC. Its protein product is CASALTRGLSEQFF. The chain uses TRBV5-6 and TRBJ2-1, with D tentatively TRBD2 (5 bases). V lost 7 bases and J 9 bases, leaving 20 bases between the germline ends. The germline CDR1 and CDR2 sequences are SGHDT and YYEEEE. The CDR3 contains 14 residues.

A word on this clone: The same CDR3 is also encoded by other DNA sequences in this sample. The J gene is TRBJ1-5, the V gene TRBV7-9; D may be TRBD1 (5 bases). The V end was cut by 1 base, the J end by 7 bases, with 5 bases between. The CDR3 sequence is 12 residues long. Germline-derived CDR1 and CDR2 are SEHNR and FQNEAQ (reference sequence). The CDR3: CASSLGGQPQHF. CDR3 nucleotide sequence: TGTGCCAGCAGCTTAGGGGGCCAGCCCCAGCATTTT. Variable domain in full (rest from reference TRBV7-9 and TRBJ1-5): DTGVSQNPRHKITKRGQNVTFRCDPISEHNRLYWYRQTLGQGPEFLTYFQNEAQLEKSRLLSDRFSAERPKGSFSTLEIQRTEQGDSAMYLCASSLGGQPQHFGDGTRLSIL.

J is TRBJ1-2 and V is TRBV18; D is unresolved. The V and J ends lost 3 bases and 0 bases respectively, with 5 bases between them. There are 13 residues in the CDR3. The V gene's germline CDR1 is KGHSH and CDR2 LQKENI. In DNA form, the CDR3 reads TGTGCCAGCTCACCCGGGGCTAACTATGGCTACACCTTC. Amino acids: CASSPGANYGYTF. The complete variable domain, with remaining parts taken from reference TRBV18 and TRBJ1-2, reads NAGVMQNPRHLVRRRGQEARLRCSPMKGHSHVYWYRQLPEEGLKFMVYLQKENIIDESGMPKERFSAEFPKEGPSILRIQQVVRGDSAAYFCASSPGANYGYTFGSGTRLTVV.

The chain carries TRBV27 and TRBJ1-6; D call uncertain. CDR1 is MNHEY and CDR2 is SMNVEV in the germline V gene (reference sequence). The length of the CDR3 is 15 residues. V was cut by 2 bases and J by 7 bases, with 12 bases left in between. The CDR3 DNA follows: TGTGCCAGCAGTTTAGGTTATCGGAGCAATTCACCCCTCCACTTT. Translation: CASSLGYRSNSPLHF.

The gene calls are TRBV30 and TRBJ1-6; D is ambiguous. The CDR3 spans 15 residues. V was shortened by 2 bases and J by 7 bases, with 15 bases between the two germline ends. CDR1 is GTSNPN and CDR2 is SVGIG in the germline V gene (reference sequence). The CDR3 region is CAWSPVVTSNSPLHF. CDR3 DNA: TGTGCCTGGAGTCCCGTGGTCACGAGCAATTCACCCCTCCACTTT.

J is TRBJ2-7 and V is TRBV11-1; no reliable D call. The germline CDR1 and CDR2 sequences are SGHAT and FQDESV (reference sequence). V was cut by 8 bases and J by 4 bases, with 18 bases left in between. The length of the CDR3 is 14 residues. Written as DNA, the CDR3 is TGTGCCAGCTCGGGCCAGGATAGACGGTACGAGCAGTACTTC. Encoded protein: CASSGQDRRYEQYF.

In its sample, this clone was seen once. The CDR3 spells CASGRDLEDTQYF. For the CDR3, the DNA is TGTGCCAGCGGAAGGGACCTTGAAGATACGCAGTATTTT. The rearrangement uses TRBV2 and TRBJ2-3; D possibly uses TRBD1 or TRBD2 (5 bases each). The V end was cut by 8 bases, the J end by 5 bases, with 14 bases between. Germline loops: CDR1 SNHLY, CDR2 FYNNEI. The length of the CDR3 is 13 residues.

The chain is built from TRBV5-8 and TRBJ2-5; perhaps TRBD2 as D (6 bases). V dropped 4 bases and J dropped 2 bases, with 15 bases sitting between them. This CDR3 has 15 amino acids. Germline CDR1 and CDR2: SGHTS and YDEGEE. CDR3 amino acids: CASSRLGGAQETQYF. CDR3 sequence (DNA): TGTGCCAGCAGCCGCTTGGGGGGTGCTCAAGAGACCCAGTACTTC.

V gene TRBV29-1 combines with J gene TRBJ2-3, with D tentatively TRBD1 (6 bases). The V end lost 3 bases, the J end lost 7 bases, and 14 bases lay between the germline ends. The CDR3 totals 13 residues. Germline CDR1 reads SQVTM; CDR2 reads ANQGSEA. CDR3 region: CSVEPTQGNTQYF. CDR3 DNA sequence: TGCAGCGTTGAGCCTACACAGGGAAATACGCAGTATTTT.

This clone was seen a handful of times. The genes are TRBV11-2 and TRBJ2-7, with 9 bases fitting TRBD1. The CDR3 length is 16 residues. Germline CDR1 SGHAT, CDR2 FQNNGV. Unmatched junction bases numbered 8, after V lost 1 base and J lost 4 bases. The CDR3 nucleotides are TGTGCCAGCAGCTTAGGCTACAGGGGGCAAGGGTACGAGCAGTACTTC. Protein: CASSLGYRGQGYEQYF. Variable domain in full (rest from reference TRBV11-2 and TRBJ2-7): EAGVAQSPRYKIIEKRQSVAFWCNPISGHATLYWYQQILGQGPKLLIQFQNNGVVDDSQLPKDRFSAERLKGVDSTLKIQPAKLEDSAVYLCASSLGYRGQGYEQYFGPGTRLTVT.

CDR3 nucleotide sequence: TGTGCCTGGAGTGTAAAGGGGTGGGATTCACCCCTCCACTTT. Translation: CAWSVKGWDSPLHF. The chain recombines TRBV30 with TRBJ1-6; D perhaps matches TRBD1 (5 bases). V lost 0 bases and J lost 8, with 11 bases in between. The CDR3 is made up of 14 amino acids. Germline-derived CDR1 and CDR2 are GTSNPN and SVGIG (reference sequence).

A few counts support this clone. The V gene is TRBV29-1, the J gene TRBJ2-3; D may be TRBD1 or TRBD2 (5 bases each). The V end lost 7 bases, the J end lost 2 bases, and 13 bases lay between the germline ends. Germline V gene sequence: CDR1 SQVTM, CDR2 ANQGSEA. The CDR3 has 13 residues. CDR3 protein: CSGRGLYTDTQYF. The CDR3 DNA is TGCAGCGGCCGGGGCCTATACACAGATACGCAGTATTTT.

This clone came up a few times. The sample carries other DNA sequences with the same CDR3. This chain connects TRBV5-1 to TRBJ1-2; 9 positions match TRBD1. CDR1 is SGHRS, CDR2 YFSETQ, per germline. The V segment lost 3 bases and the J segment 8 bases; nucleotides outside the gene matches: 5. The CDR3 runs 13 residues. The CDR3 DNA reads as TGCGCCAGCAGCTGGGGACAGGGCATGGGCTACACCTTC. This sequence encodes CASSWGQGMGYTF.

The sample holds a few counts of this clone. This chain joins TRBV5-4 and TRBJ2-1; 8 nucleotides line up with TRBD1. This CDR3 spans 14 amino acids. The V gene's germline CDR1 is SGHNT and CDR2 YYREEE (reference sequence). V gave up 4 bases and J gave up 2 bases; unmatched junction bases: 2. The chain's CDR3 is CASSRTGPYNEQFF. CDR3 bases: TGTGCCAGCAGCAGGACAGGGCCCTACAATGAGCAGTTCTTC.

This clone was picked up a small number of times. The chain couples TRBV27 to TRBJ1-2; perhaps TRBD1 as D (5 bases). The germline V and J ends were trimmed by 5 bases and 0 bases, with 10 bases remaining between them. CDR3 size: 14 residues. The germline V gene has CDR1 MNHEY and CDR2 SMNVEV (reference sequence). This CDR3 is CASSPQTANYGYTF. As DNA, the CDR3 is TGTGCCAGCAGTCCCCAGACAGCTAACTATGGCTACACCTTC.

This rearrangement joins TRBV7-2 to TRBJ1-1; 8 nucleotides align to TRBD1. Germline CDR1 is SGHTA and CDR2 is FQGNSA. The V and J ends lost 0 bases and 3 bases, in that order; junction bases with no gene match: 6. The CDR3 extends over 16 amino acids. CDR3 nucleotides: TGTGCCAGCAGCTTAGCGGACAGGGTGGGGCACACTGAAGCTTTCTTT. Encoded protein: CASSLADRVGHTEAFF. Drawing the rest from reference TRBV7-2 and TRBJ1-1, the complete variable domain is GAGVSQSPSNKVTEKGKDVELRCDPISGHTALYWYRQSLGQGLEFLIYFQGNSAPDKSGLPSDRFSAERTGGSVSTLTIQRTQQEDSAVYLCASSLADRVGHTEAFFGQGTRLTVV.